A selection of T cell receptor beta chains follows, all from one sample in a study of Graves' ophthalmopathy and Graves' hyperthyroidism. TCRdb itself ran the multiplex PCR reads through MiXCR, one entry per CDR3 protein. The data show a few hundred thousand distinct CDR3 sequences, approximately 15% seen once. Sequenced: peripheral blood. These receptors were obtained from a young woman with stable Graves' hyperthyroidism. Both conserved end residues are trimmed from each CDR3. Fields, in order: J gene, V gene, CDR3 protein.

>TRBJ1-1|TRBV4-1
ASSQGRKLNTEAF
>TRBJ2-7|TRBV6-5
ASSYSIRSYEQY
>TRBJ1-1|TRBV2
ASRGTVAEAF
>TRBJ1-5|TRBV2
ASQDTGRGQGQPQH
>TRBJ1-1|TRBV20-1
SASLRDTEAF
>TRBJ1-2|TRBV6-7
ASSYSGQSGGYT
>TRBJ2-5|TRBV6-2/TRBV6-3
ASSYSRLEVETQY
>TRBJ2-5|TRBV20-1
SARGVLAGGHQETQY
>TRBJ1-1|TRBV10-3
AISDPTLTGAKNTEAF
>TRBJ1-2|TRBV29-1
SVEDSTVYGYT
>TRBJ1-2|TRBV20-1
SARQVGNNYGYT
>TRBJ2-6|TRBV29-1
SVDEGSSGANVLT
>TRBJ2-7|TRBV20-1
SARRQGLDEQY
>TRBJ1-1|TRBV11-2
ASSMDRVAEAF
>TRBJ2-5|TRBV7-8
ASSSKVDTTQY
>TRBJ1-1|TRBV6-5
ASTRIGGTEAF
>TRBJ2-7|TRBV7-2
ASSLDRVYEQY
>TRBJ1-2|TRBV25-1
ASSVQGAWGYT
>TRBJ2-3|TRBV13
ASSLFVRGGTDTQY
>TRBJ1-1|TRBV15
ATSKGVTEAF
>TRBJ1-2|TRBV9
ASSVEDSYYGYT
>TRBJ1-1|TRBV20-1
SATPGGTGFHGGTEAF
>TRBJ1-2|TRBV3-1
ASSLDRASNYGYT